This TCR beta chain stems from a study of CD8+ T cells in alopecia areata. Background on the study: Percentage of affected scalp area was the basis on which treated patients' severity was scored.

After isolation, RNA underwent reverse transcription to generate cDNA as the sequencing template. Assay: immunoSEQ multiplex PCR; the TCRdb copy retains only in-frame clones and omits some. The sample includes 150,000 to 250,000 clones, 60% seen only once; the top ten take approximately 3.4%. Findings and limits, study-wide: Since there was just one nonresponder, nobody can yet say how baseline CD8+ expansion ties to response. Normal scalp had lower clonality than lesional scalp, with alopecia totalis/universalis lesions showing this most strongly. Mouse data revealed clearer TCR sharing than patient data did, a gap possibly tied to HLA.

About this clone: Its antigen is unknown.

Noted treatment: oral pan-JAK inhibitor, 5-10 mg twice daily. V was cut by 2 bases and J by 3 bases, with 7 bases left in between. The CDR3 loop spans 14 amino acids. The germline gives CDR1 SNHLY, CDR2 FYNNEI. The clonotype originates from a human donor with alopecia areata. Sequenced here: CD4+ T cells sorted from blood, sampled at week 4, from a patient treated with tofacitinib. This rearrangement joins TRBV2 to TRBJ2-2; no definite D call. The CDR3 DNA sequence: TGTGCCAGCAGTGAAAACGACGACACCGGGGAGCTGTTTTTT. It translates to CASSENDDTGELFF.